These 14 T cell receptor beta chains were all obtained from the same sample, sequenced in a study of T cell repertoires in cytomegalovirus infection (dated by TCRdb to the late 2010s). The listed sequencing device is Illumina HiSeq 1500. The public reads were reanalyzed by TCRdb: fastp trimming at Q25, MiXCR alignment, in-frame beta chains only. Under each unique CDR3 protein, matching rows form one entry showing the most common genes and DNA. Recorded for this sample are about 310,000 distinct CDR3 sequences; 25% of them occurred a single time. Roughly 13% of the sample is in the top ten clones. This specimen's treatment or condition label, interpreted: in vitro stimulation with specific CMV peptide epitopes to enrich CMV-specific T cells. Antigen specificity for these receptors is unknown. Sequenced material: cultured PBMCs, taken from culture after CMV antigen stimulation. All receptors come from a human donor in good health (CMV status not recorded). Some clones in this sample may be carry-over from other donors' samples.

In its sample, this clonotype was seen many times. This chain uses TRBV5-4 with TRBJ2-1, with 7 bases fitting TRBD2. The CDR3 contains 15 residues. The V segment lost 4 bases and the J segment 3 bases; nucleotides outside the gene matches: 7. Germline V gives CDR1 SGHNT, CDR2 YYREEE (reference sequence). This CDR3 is CASSGAGTSYNEQFF. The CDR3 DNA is TGTGCCAGCAGCGGAGCGGGAACTAGCTACAATGAGCAGTTCTTC.

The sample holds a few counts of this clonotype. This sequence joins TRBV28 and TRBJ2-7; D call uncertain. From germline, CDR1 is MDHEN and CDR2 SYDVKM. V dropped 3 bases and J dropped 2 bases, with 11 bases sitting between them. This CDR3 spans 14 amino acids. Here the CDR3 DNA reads TGTGCCAGCAGTTTTACCGCCGGCACCTACGAGCAGTACTTC. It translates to CASSFTAGTYEQYF.

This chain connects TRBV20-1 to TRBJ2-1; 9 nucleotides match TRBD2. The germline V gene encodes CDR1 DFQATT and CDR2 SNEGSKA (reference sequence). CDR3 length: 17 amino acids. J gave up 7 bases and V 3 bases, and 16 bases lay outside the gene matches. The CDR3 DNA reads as TGCAGTGCTAGGTCCCTAGGCGGCCTAGCGGGGACTAATGAGCAGTTCTTC. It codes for CSARSLGGLAGTNEQFF.

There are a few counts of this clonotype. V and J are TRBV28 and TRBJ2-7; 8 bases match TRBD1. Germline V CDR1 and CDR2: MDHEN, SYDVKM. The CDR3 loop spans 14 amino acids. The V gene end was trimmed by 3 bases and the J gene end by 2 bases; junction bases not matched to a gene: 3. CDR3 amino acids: CASSLLRGPYEQYF. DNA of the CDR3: TGTGCCAGCAGTTTGCTCAGGGGGCCCTACGAGCAGTACTTC.

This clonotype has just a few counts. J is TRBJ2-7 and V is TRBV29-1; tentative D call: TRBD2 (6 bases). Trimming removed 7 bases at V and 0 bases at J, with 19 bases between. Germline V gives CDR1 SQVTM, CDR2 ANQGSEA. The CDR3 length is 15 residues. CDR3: CSASPHRTISYEQYF. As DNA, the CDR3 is TGCAGCGCCTCACCCCACAGGACTATCTCCTACGAGCAGTACTTC.

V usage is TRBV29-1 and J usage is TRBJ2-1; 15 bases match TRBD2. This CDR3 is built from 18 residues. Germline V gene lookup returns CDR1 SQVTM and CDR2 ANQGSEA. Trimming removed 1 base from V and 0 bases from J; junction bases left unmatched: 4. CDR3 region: CSVEGTSGRASSYNEQFF. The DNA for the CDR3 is TGCAGCGTTGAAGGGACTAGCGGGAGGGCTAGCTCCTACAATGAGCAGTTCTTC.

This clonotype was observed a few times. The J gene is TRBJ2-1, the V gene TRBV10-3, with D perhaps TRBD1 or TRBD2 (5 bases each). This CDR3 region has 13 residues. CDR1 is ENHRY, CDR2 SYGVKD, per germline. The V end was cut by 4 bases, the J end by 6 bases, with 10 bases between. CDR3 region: CAISVGEINEQFF. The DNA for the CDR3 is TGTGCCATCAGTGTGGGGGAAATCAATGAGCAGTTCTTC.

The CDR3 nucleotides read TGTGCCAGCAGCCCGAGACTACCAGAGGGCCAGTACTTC. The encoded protein is CASSPRLPEGQYF. The rearrangement joins TRBV7-2 to TRBJ2-5; possibly TRBD2 for D (5 bases). Germline V gene data show CDR1 as SGHTA and CDR2 as FQGNSA. The CDR3 runs to 13 residues. Between the trimmed V and J ends, which lost 5 bases and 10 bases, there was a span of 17 bases. Looking up the rest from reference TRBV7-2 and TRBJ2-5 gives the full variable domain: GAGVSQSPSNKVTEKGKDVELRCDPISGHTALYWYRQSLGQGLEFLIYFQGNSAPDKSGLPSDRFSAERTGGSVSTLTIQRTQQEDSAVYLCASSPRLPEGQYFGPGTRLLVL.

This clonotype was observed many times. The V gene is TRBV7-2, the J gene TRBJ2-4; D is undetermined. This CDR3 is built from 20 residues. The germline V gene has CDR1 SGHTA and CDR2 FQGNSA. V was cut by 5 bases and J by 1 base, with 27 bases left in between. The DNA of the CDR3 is TGTGCCAGCAGCCCCAAGGTTGGGGTCTTTGCCGACGCTGCCAAAAACATTCAGTACTTC. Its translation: CASSPKVGVFADAAKNIQYF.

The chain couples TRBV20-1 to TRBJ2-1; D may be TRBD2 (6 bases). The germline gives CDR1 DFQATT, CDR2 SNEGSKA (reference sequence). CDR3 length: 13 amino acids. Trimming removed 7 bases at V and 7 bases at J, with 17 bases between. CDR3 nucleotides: TGCAGTGGGAGAGGAGGGGCCGGGAATGAGCAGTTCTTC. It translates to CSGRGGAGNEQFF.

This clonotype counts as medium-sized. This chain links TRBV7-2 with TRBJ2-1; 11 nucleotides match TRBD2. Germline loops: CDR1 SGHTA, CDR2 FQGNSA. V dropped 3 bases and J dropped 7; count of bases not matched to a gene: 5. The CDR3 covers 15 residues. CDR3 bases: TGTGCCAGCAGCTTTAGCGGGAGGGCCGTGAATGAGCAGTTCTTC. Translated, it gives CASSFSGRAVNEQFF.

CDR3 in DNA: TGTGCCAGCAGCGCCTCGGTCGGGGAGCTGTTTTTT. Translating gives CASSASVGELFF. This chain links TRBV9 with TRBJ2-2; D not resolved. The CDR3 length is 12 residues. Per the germline V gene, CDR1 is SGDLS and CDR2 is YYNGEE. Trimming cost V 3 bases and J 7 bases, with 7 bases left between them. The variable domain in full, with the rest retrieved from reference TRBV9 and TRBJ2-2, is DSGVTQTPKHLITATGQRVTLRCSPRSGDLSVYWYQQSLDQGLQFLIQYYNGEERAKGNILERFSAQQFPDLHSELNLSSLELGDSALYFCASSASVGELFFGEGSRLTVL.

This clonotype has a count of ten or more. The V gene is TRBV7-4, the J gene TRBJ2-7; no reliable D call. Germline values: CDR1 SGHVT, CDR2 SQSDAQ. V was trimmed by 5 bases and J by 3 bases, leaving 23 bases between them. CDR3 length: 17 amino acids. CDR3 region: CASSQGLPPGSFYEQYV. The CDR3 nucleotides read TGTGCCAGCAGCCAAGGGCTCCCTCCTGGGTCCTTCTACGAGCAGTACGTC.

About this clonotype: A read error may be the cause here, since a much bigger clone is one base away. CDR3 in DNA: TGTGCCAGCAGTTACGGGGGGCTGGACACTGAAGCTTTCTTT. The encoded protein is CASSYGGLDTEAFF. This rearrangement joins TRBV6-5 to TRBJ1-1, with D maybe TRBD1 (6 bases). V was clipped by 2 bases and J by 3 bases, with 10 bases between them. Germline CDR1 MNHEY, CDR2 SVGAGI. CDR3 length equals 14 residues.